This TCR beta chain appears in the sequencing data of a study of identical twins. The germline gives CDR1 DFQATT, CDR2 SNEGSKA (reference sequence). This CDR3 has 11 amino acids. The ends were cut back, 7 bases at V and 0 bases at J, with 7 bases in the middle. TCRdb passed the 5' RACE reads through MiXCR, listing each CDR3 protein once. The repertoire holds roughly 570,000 distinct CDR3 sequences, approximately 9.6% seen once, with roughly 3.2% in the top ten. This sample also belongs to another study, concerning yellow fever vaccine responses in identical twins.

This sequence was found in a young woman in good health. The chain carries TRBV20-1 and TRBJ2-7; a weak D match, TRBD1 (5 bases). Specimen: PBMCs. The DNA of the CDR3 is TGCAGTGTGACAGACTCCTACGAGCAGTACTTC. Translated, it gives CSVTDSYEQYF.